This is a list of T cell receptor beta chains from one sample in a study of blood T cell repertoires in COVID-19. This table comes from immunoSEQ multiplex PCR, and its TCRdb copy is limited to in-frame clones, with some not included. The sample yields about 250,000 clones, around 89% seen once. Sequences were obtained from PBMCs or T cells enriched from blood (not recorded which). The receptors were gathered from a middle-aged man who had recovered from COVID-19. CDR3s include the opening cysteine and the closing phenylalanine or tryptophan. D genes are given only for firm matches. Some rows have no size entry. The others give once, few or many, or a class for an expanded clone.

clone size: few; V gene: TRBV4-1; D gene: -; J gene: TRBJ1-5; CDR3 DNA: TGCGCCAGCAGTTTGGGGGCAGATTATAGCAATCAGCCCCAGCATTTT; CDR3 protein: CASSLGADYSNQPQHF
clone size: -; V gene: TRBV18; D gene: -; J gene: TRBJ2-5; CDR3 DNA: TGTGCCAGCTCAACTACCGGGACTGGCACGGAGACCCAGTACTTC; CDR3 protein: CASSTTGTGTETQYF
clone size: -; V gene: TRBV28; D gene: TRBD2; J gene: TRBJ2-1; CDR3 DNA: TGTGCCAGCAGTTTTTGGGCGATTAGCGGGTTCAATGAGCAGTTCTTC; CDR3 protein: CASSFWAISGFNEQFF
clone size: -; V gene: TRBV6-6; D gene: TRBD2; J gene: TRBJ2-3; CDR3 DNA: TGTGCCAGCAGTTACCGCGGGAGTCTGGCAGATACGCAGTATTTT; CDR3 protein: CASSYRGSLADTQYF
clone size: few; V gene: TRBV7-2; D gene: TRBD1; J gene: TRBJ2-7; CDR3 DNA: TGTGCCAGCAGTAGGGACAGACAAGAGCAGTACTTC; CDR3 protein: CASSRDRQEQYF
clone size: -; V gene: TRBV11-3; D gene: -; J gene: TRBJ2-3; CDR3 DNA: TGTGCCAGCAGCTTAGACGTTCAGGCGCAGTATTTT; CDR3 protein: CASSLDVQAQYF
clone size: -; V gene: TRBV9; D gene: -; J gene: TRBJ1-6; CDR3 DNA: TGTGCCAGCAGCGTAGTGGGGGGGAATTCACCCCTCCACTTT; CDR3 protein: CASSVVGGNSPLHF
clone size: -; V gene: TRBV2; D gene: TRBD1; J gene: TRBJ2-7; CDR3 DNA: TGTGCCAGCAGTGTTAATGCTCCAGGGGGTATCTTCTACGAGCAGTACTTC; CDR3 protein: CASSVNAPGGIFYEQYF
clone size: -; V gene: TRBV28; D gene: TRBD1; J gene: TRBJ2-2; CDR3 DNA: TGTGCCAGCAGCACCCAAAACCCCGGGACAGGACGCGCCGGGGAGCTGTTTTTT; CDR3 protein: CASSTQNPGTGRAGELFF
clone size: -; V gene: TRBV29-1; D gene: -; J gene: TRBJ1-3; CDR3 DNA: TGCAGCGTTTCACCGAGCTCTGGAAACACCATATATTTT; CDR3 protein: CSVSPSSGNTIYF
clone size: -; V gene: TRBV9; D gene: -; J gene: TRBJ1-1; CDR3 DNA: TGTGCCAGCAGCGTAGCGCAGGAGAACACTGAAGCTTTCTTT; CDR3 protein: CASSVAQENTEAFF
clone size: once; V gene: TRBV5-8; D gene: -; J gene: TRBJ2-7; CDR3 DNA: TGTGCCAGCAGCTTCAGGGGGAGGGAGCAGTACTTC; CDR3 protein: CASSFRGREQYF
clone size: -; V gene: TRBV27; D gene: -; J gene: TRBJ2-1; CDR3 DNA: TGTGCCAGCAGTTTGGGGCAGGGGATCTACAATGAGCAGTTCTTC; CDR3 protein: CASSLGQGIYNEQFF
clone size: -; V gene: TRBV27; D gene: TRBD1; J gene: TRBJ1-4; CDR3 DNA: TGTGCCAGCAGGGTCGGCACAGGGGTTGATGAAAAACTGTTTTTT; CDR3 protein: CASRVGTGVDEKLFF
clone size: -; V gene: TRBV7-2; D gene: -; J gene: TRBJ2-6; CDR3 DNA: TGTGCCAGCAGCTTTAGGCGGGCCCACAACGTCCTGACTTTC; CDR3 protein: CASSFRRAHNVLTF
clone size: -; V gene: TRBV19; D gene: TRBD1; J gene: TRBJ1-2; CDR3 DNA: TGTGCCAGTAGGGACACAGGGGTCGGCTATGGCTACACCTTC; CDR3 protein: CASRDTGVGYGYTF
clone size: -; V gene: TRBV7-8; D gene: TRBD1; J gene: TRBJ1-1; CDR3 DNA: TGTGCCAGCAGTCTCCGGACAGGGGGCTTCACTGAAGCTTTCTTT; CDR3 protein: CASSLRTGGFTEAFF
clone size: once; V gene: TRBV27; D gene: TRBD2; J gene: TRBJ2-1; CDR3 DNA: TGTGCCAGCAGTTTGGGACTAGCATTTGAGCAGTTCTTC; CDR3 protein: CASSLGLAFEQFF
clone size: -; V gene: TRBV19; D gene: -; J gene: TRBJ1-1; CDR3 DNA: TGTGCCAGTAGTAGACGGACTAACACTGAAGCTTTCTTT; CDR3 protein: CASSRRTNTEAFF
clone size: -; V gene: TRBV27; D gene: -; J gene: TRBJ1-5; CDR3 DNA: TGTGCCAGCAGTTTTGGGGGGACTCAGCCCCAGCATTTT; CDR3 protein: CASSFGGTQPQHF
clone size: -; V gene: TRBV4-2; D gene: TRBD1; J gene: TRBJ1-5; CDR3 DNA: TGTGCCAGCAGCCGTGGGGACAGGGAGTTTCAGCCCCAGCATTTT; CDR3 protein: CASSRGDREFQPQHF
clone size: -; V gene: TRBV25-1; D gene: TRBD2; J gene: TRBJ2-1; CDR3 DNA: TGTGCCAGCAGTGAATATGGACTAGCTGGAAATGAGCAGTTCTTC; CDR3 protein: CASSEYGLAGNEQFF
clone size: -; V gene: TRBV5-1; D gene: -; J gene: TRBJ1-1; CDR3 DNA: TGCGCCAGCAGCTTGGTTTCAGGGCTCCTGAACACTGAAGCTTTCTTT; CDR3 protein: CASSLVSGLLNTEAFF
clone size: -; V gene: TRBV4-1; D gene: -; J gene: TRBJ1-2; CDR3 DNA: TGCGCCAGCAGCCAAGATCGAGGCAGGGTAACGGCTAACTATGGCTACACCTTC; CDR3 protein: CASSQDRGRVTANYGYTF
clone size: -; V gene: TRBV7-6; D gene: TRBD2; J gene: TRBJ2-1; CDR3 DNA: TGTGCCAGCAGAAGCTCTAGCGGGGATTACAATGAGCAGTTCTTC; CDR3 protein: CASRSSSGDYNEQFF
clone size: -; V gene: TRBV29-1; D gene: TRBD1; J gene: TRBJ2-7; CDR3 DNA: TGCAGCGTTCCGGGACAGGGGTCCTACGAGCAGTACTTC; CDR3 protein: CSVPGQGSYEQYF
clone size: -; V gene: TRBV19; D gene: -; J gene: TRBJ2-4; CDR3 DNA: TGTGCCAGTAGTATTGGAGCAGGGTCGGCCAAAAACATTCAGTACTTC; CDR3 protein: CASSIGAGSAKNIQYF
clone size: -; V gene: TRBV28; D gene: -; J gene: TRBJ2-7; CDR3 DNA: TGTGCCAGCAGTTTGTCGGAGGCCGATACCTCCTACGAGCAGTACTTC; CDR3 protein: CASSLSEADTSYEQYF
clone size: -; V gene: TRBV10-2; D gene: TRBD1; J gene: TRBJ1-1; CDR3 DNA: TGCGCCAGCAGTGATCGCGGACAGGGTTATCCTCCACGCAACACTGAAGCTTTCTTT; CDR3 protein: CASSDRGQGYPPRNTEAFF
clone size: -; V gene: TRBV7-2; D gene: -; J gene: TRBJ1-2; CDR3 DNA: TGTGCCAGCAGCTCTCCCCACCGCGGGATGTATGGCTACACCTTC; CDR3 protein: CASSSPHRGMYGYTF
clone size: -; V gene: TRBV10-3; D gene: -; J gene: TRBJ1-6; CDR3 DNA: TGTGCCATCAGTGATGGACAGAATTCACCCCTCCACTTT; CDR3 protein: CAISDGQNSPLHF
clone size: -; V gene: TRBV6-5; D gene: -; J gene: TRBJ1-1; CDR3 DNA: TGTGCCAGCAGTTACCTTCCCCGGGGGATGGACACTGAAGCTTTCTTT; CDR3 protein: CASSYLPRGMDTEAFF
clone size: -; V gene: TRBV5-1; D gene: -; J gene: TRBJ2-7; CDR3 DNA: TGCGCCAGCAGAACAGGTGGAATAGACGAGCAGTACTTC; CDR3 protein: CASRTGGIDEQYF
clone size: -; V gene: TRBV5-1; D gene: TRBD1; J gene: TRBJ2-1; CDR3 DNA: TGCGCCAGCGGACGAGCGACAGGGAGTTCCTACAATGAGCAGTTCTTC; CDR3 protein: CASGRATGSSYNEQFF
clone size: many; V gene: TRBV14; D gene: -; J gene: TRBJ1-5; CDR3 DNA: TGTGCCAGCAGCCAATCATATCGCGAGCCCCAGCATTTT; CDR3 protein: CASSQSYREPQHF
clone size: -; V gene: TRBV12-3/TRBV12-4; D gene: -; J gene: TRBJ1-1; CDR3 DNA: TGTGCCAGCAGTAGTAGTTTGGCTGAAGCTTTCTTT; CDR3 protein: CASSSSLAEAFF
clone size: -; V gene: TRBV18; D gene: TRBD1; J gene: TRBJ1-1; CDR3 DNA: TGTGCCAGCTCACCGAGACAGGGGGCTTCGAACACTGAAGCTTTCTTT; CDR3 protein: CASSPRQGASNTEAFF
clone size: -; V gene: TRBV27; D gene: TRBD2; J gene: TRBJ2-1; CDR3 DNA: TGTGCCAGCCGGGGACTAGCGGCCAAGGAGCAGTTCTTC; CDR3 protein: CASRGLAAKEQFF
clone size: -; V gene: TRBV19; D gene: -; J gene: TRBJ2-5; CDR3 DNA: TGTGCCAGTAGTCCCGAACCCTTGACAGTGCAAGAGACCCAGTACTTC; CDR3 protein: CASSPEPLTVQETQYF
clone size: -; V gene: TRBV5-1; D gene: TRBD1; J gene: TRBJ1-2; CDR3 DNA: TGCGCCAGCAGCTACGGACAGGGAAACTATGGCTACACCTTC; CDR3 protein: CASSYGQGNYGYTF
clone size: -; V gene: TRBV7-9; D gene: -; J gene: TRBJ2-1; CDR3 DNA: TGTGCCAGCAGCTTATCGTTCGCAGGTCCCTACAATGAGCAGTTCTTC; CDR3 protein: CASSLSFAGPYNEQFF
clone size: once; V gene: TRBV27; D gene: -; J gene: TRBJ1-2; CDR3 DNA: TGTGCCAGCAGGCCTCAGGGGAGATTAGGCCATGGCTACACCTTC; CDR3 protein: CASRPQGRLGHGYTF
clone size: once; V gene: TRBV18; D gene: -; J gene: TRBJ1-1; CDR3 DNA: TGTGCCAGCTCACCATCTGGAGGAGTGGAGACTGAAGCTTTCTTT; CDR3 protein: CASSPSGGVETEAFF
clone size: -; V gene: TRBV18; D gene: -; J gene: TRBJ1-3; CDR3 DNA: TGTGCCAGCTCACCGCCTGGGGGCGTCTATGGAAACACCATATATTTT; CDR3 protein: CASSPPGGVYGNTIYF
clone size: -; V gene: TRBV18; D gene: -; J gene: TRBJ1-4; CDR3 DNA: TGTGCCAGCTCACCTGTCCAGGGAGGTGAAAAACTGTTTTTT; CDR3 protein: CASSPVQGGEKLFF
clone size: -; V gene: TRBV2; D gene: -; J gene: TRBJ1-1; CDR3 DNA: TGTGCCAGCAGCTCATGGCAGGGAGGTTACTCTGAAGCTTTCTTT; CDR3 protein: CASSSWQGGYSEAFF
clone size: -; V gene: TRBV6-5; D gene: TRBD1; J gene: TRBJ2-7; CDR3 DNA: TGTGCCAGCAGCCGGGACAGGTTATACGAGCAGTACTTC; CDR3 protein: CASSRDRLYEQYF